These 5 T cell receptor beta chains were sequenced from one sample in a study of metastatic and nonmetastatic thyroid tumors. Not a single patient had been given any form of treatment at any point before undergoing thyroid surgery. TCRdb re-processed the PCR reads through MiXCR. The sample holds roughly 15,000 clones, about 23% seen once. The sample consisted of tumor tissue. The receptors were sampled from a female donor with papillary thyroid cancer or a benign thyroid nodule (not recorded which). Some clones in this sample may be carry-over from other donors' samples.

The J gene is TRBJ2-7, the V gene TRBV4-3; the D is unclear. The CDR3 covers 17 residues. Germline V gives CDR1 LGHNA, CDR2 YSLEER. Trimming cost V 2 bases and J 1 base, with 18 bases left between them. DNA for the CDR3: TGCGCCAGCAGCCAAAACACACGGGCAGGCGTTTCCTACGAGCAGTACTTC. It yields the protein CASSQNTRAGVSYEQYF.

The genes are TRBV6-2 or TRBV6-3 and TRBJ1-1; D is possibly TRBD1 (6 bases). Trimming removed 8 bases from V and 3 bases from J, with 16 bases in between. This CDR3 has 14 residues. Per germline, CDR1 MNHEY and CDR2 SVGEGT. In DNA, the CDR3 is TGTGCCAGCGGGTCACAGGGCAGGTACACTGAAGCTTTCTTT. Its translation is CASGSQGRYTEAFF.

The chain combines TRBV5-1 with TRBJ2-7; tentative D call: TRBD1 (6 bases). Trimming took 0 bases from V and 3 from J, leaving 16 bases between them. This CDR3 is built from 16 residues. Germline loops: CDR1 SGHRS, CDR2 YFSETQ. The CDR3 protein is CASSLVAGTILYEQYF. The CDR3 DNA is TGCGCCAGCAGCTTGGTGGCCGGGACAATCCTCTACGAGCAGTACTTC.

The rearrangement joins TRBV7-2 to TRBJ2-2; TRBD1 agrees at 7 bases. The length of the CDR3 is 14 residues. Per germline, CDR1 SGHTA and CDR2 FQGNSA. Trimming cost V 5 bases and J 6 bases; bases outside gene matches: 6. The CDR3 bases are TGTGCCAGCAGCCCAAGACAGGGCTCCGGGGAGCTGTTTTTT. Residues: CASSPRQGSGELFF. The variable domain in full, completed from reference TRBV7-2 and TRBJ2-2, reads GAGVSQSPSNKVTEKGKDVELRCDPISGHTALYWYRQSLGQGLEFLIYFQGNSAPDKSGLPSDRFSAERTGGSVSTLTIQRTQQEDSAVYLCASSPRQGSGELFFGEGSRLTVL.

CDR3 nucleotide sequence: TGTGCCTGGAAGAGGGACGGGGACTATGGCTACACCTTC. Protein sequence: CAWKRDGDYGYTF. This chain connects TRBV30 to TRBJ1-2; tentative D call: TRBD1 (5 bases). Germline CDR1 GTSNPN, CDR2 SVGIG (reference sequence). V shed 4 bases and J shed 3 bases, with 12 bases lying between them. This CDR3 is 13 amino acids long.